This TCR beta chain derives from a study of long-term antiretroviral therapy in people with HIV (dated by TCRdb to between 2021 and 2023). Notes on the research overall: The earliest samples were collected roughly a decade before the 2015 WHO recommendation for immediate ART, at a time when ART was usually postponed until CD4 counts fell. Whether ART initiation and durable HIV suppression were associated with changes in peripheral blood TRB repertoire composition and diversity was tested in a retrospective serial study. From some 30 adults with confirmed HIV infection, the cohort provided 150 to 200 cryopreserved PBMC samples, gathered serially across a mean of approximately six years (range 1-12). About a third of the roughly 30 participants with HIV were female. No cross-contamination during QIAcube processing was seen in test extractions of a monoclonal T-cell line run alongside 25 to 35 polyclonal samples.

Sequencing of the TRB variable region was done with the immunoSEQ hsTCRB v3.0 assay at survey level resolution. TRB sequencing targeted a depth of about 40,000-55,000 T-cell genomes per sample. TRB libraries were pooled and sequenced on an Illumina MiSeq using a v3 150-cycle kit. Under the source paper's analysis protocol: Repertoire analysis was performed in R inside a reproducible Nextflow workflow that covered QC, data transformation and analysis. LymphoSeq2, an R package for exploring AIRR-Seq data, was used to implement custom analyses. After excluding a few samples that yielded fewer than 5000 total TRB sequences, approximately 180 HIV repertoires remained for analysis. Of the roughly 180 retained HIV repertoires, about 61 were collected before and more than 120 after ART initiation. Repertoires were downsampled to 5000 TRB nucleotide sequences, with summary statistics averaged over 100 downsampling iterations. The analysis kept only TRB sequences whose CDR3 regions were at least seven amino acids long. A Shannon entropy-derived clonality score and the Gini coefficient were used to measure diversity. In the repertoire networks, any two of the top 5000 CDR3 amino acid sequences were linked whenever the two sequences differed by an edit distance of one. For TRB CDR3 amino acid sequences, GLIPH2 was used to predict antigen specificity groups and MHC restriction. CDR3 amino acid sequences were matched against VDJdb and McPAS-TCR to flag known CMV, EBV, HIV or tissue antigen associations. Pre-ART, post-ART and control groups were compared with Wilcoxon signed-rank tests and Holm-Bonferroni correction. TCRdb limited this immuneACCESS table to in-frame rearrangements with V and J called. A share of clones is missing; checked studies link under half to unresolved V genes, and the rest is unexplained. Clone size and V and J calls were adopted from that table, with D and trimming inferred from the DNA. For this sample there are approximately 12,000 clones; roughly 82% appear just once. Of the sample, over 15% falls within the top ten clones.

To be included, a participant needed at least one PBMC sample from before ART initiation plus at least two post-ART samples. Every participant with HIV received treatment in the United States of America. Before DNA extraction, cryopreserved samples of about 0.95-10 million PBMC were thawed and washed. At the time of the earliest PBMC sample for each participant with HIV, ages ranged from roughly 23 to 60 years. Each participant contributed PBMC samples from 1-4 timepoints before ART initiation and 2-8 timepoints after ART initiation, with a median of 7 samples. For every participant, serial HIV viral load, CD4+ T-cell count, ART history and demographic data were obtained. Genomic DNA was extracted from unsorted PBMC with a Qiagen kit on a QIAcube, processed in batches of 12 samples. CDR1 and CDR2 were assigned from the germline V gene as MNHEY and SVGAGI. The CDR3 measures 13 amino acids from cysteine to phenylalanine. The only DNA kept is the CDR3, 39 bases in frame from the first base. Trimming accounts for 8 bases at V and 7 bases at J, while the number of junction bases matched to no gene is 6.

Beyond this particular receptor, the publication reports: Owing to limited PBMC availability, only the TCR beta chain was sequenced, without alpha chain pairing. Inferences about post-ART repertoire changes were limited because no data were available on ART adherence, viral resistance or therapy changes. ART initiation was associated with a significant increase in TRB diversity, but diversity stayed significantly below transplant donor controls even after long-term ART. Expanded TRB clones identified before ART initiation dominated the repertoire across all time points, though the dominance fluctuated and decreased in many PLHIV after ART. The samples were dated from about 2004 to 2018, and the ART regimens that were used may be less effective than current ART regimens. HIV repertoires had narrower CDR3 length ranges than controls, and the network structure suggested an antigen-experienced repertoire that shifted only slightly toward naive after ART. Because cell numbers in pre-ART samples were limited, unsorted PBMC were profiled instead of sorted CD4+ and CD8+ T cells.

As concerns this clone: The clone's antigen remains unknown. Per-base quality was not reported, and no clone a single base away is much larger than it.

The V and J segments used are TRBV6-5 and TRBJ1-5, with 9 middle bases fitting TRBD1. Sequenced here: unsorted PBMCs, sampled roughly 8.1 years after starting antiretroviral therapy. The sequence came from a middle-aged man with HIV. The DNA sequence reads TGTGCCAGCGCACGGACAGGGGAACAGCCCCAGCATTTT. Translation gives CASARTGEQPQHF.